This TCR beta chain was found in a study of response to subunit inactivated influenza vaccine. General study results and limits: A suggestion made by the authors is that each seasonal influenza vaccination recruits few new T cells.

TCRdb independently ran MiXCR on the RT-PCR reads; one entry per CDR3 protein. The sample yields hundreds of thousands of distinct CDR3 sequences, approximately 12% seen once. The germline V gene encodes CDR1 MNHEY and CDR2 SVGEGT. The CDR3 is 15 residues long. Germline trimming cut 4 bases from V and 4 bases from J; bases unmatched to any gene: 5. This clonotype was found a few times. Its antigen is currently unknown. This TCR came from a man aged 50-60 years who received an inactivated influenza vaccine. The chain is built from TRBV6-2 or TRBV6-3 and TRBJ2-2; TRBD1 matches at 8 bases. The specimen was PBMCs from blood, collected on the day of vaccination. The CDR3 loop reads CASSSGQASTGELFF. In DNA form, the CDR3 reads TGTGCCAGCAGTTCGGGACAGGCGTCCACCGGGGAGCTGTTTTTT.